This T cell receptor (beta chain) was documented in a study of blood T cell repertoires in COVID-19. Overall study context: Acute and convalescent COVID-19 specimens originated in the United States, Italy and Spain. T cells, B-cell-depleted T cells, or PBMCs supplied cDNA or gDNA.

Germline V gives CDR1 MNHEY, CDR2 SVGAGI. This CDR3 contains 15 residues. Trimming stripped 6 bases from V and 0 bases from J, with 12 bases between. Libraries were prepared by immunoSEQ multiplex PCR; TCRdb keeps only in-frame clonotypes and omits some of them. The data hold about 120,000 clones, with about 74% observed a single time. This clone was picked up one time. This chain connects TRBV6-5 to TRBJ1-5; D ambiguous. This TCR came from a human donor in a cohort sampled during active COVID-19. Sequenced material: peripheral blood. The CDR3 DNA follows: TGTGCCAGCAGGGAGGGATCCCATAGCAATCAGCCCCAGCATTTT. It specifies CASREGSHSNQPQHF.